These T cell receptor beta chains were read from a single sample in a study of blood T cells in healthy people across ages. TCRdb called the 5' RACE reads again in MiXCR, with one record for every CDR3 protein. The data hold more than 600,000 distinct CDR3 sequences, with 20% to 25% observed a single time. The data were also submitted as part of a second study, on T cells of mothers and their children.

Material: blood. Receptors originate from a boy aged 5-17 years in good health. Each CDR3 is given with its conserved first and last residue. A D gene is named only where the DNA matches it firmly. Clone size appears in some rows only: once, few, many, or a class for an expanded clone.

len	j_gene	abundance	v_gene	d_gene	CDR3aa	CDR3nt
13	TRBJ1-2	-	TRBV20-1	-	CSVTLGAAYGYTF	TGCAGTGTTACATTAGGGGCAGCCTATGGCTACACCTTC
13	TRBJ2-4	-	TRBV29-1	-	CSVDTGTKNIQYF	TGCAGCGTTGATACGGGGACCAAAAACATTCAGTACTTC
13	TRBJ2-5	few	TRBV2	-	CASSVARRETQYF	TGTGCCAGCAGTGTTGCCCGGCGAGAGACCCAGTACTTC
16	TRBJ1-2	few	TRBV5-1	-	CASSPNWGRPDYGYTF	TGCGCCAGCAGCCCGAACTGGGGGCGTCCCGACTATGGCTACACCTTC
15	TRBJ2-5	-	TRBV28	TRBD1	CASRGIRDRGLSQYF	TGTGCCAGCAGAGGTATCCGGGACAGGGGATTGTCCCAGTACTTC
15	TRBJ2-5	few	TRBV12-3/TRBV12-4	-	CASYLERGISETQYF	TGTGCCAGCTACCTCGAAAGGGGGATATCTGAGACCCAGTACTTC
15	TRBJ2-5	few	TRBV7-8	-	CASSPPTPGKETQYF	TGTGCCAGCAGCCCCCCAACCCCGGGGAAAGAGACCCAGTACTTC
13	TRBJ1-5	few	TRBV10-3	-	CAISEQGYQPQHF	TGTGCCATCAGTGAGCAGGGGTATCAGCCCCAGCATTTT
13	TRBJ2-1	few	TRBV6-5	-	CASQQSSYNEQFF	TGTGCCAGCCAGCAGAGCTCCTACAATGAGCAGTTCTTC
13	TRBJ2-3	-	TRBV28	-	CANSRASTDTQYF	TGTGCCAACAGCAGAGCTAGCACAGATACGCAGTATTTT
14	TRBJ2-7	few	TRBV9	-	CASSVAPSSYEQYF	TGTGCCAGCAGCGTAGCCCCCAGCTCCTACGAGCAGTACTTC
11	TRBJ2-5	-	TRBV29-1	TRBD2	CRRGRGETQYF	TGCAGACGCGGGAGGGGAGAGACCCAGTACTTC
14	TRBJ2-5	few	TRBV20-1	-	CSARAGVRQETQYF	TGCAGTGCTAGAGCGGGAGTGCGCCAAGAGACCCAGTACTTC
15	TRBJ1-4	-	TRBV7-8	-	CASSSAWGGNEKLFF	TGTGCCAGCAGCTCCGCCTGGGGGGGTAATGAAAAACTGTTTTTT
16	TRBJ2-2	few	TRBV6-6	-	CASSPPDSPNTGELFF	TGTGCCAGCAGTCCGCCGGACAGCCCGAACACCGGGGAGCTGTTTTTT
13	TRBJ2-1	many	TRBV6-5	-	CASSYSGYNEQFF	TGTGCCAGCAGTTACTCAGGATACAATGAGCAGTTCTTC
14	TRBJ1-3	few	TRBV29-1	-	CSVELPTSGNTIYF	TGCAGCGTTGAACTCCCGACCTCTGGAAACACCATATATTTT
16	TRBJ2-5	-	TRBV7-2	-	CASSPRRPGLQETQYF	TGTGCCAGCAGCCCACGCCGGCCAGGATTGCAAGAGACCCAGTACTTC
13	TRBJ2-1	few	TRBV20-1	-	CSASRSSYNEQFF	TGCAGTGCTAGCCGGAGCTCCTACAATGAGCAGTTCTTC
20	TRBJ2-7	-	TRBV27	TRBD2	CASSPLPITSGRDEGYEQYF	TGTGCCAGCAGTCCCCTCCCCATTACTAGCGGGAGGGACGAGGGCTACGAGCAGTACTTC
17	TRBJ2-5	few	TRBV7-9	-	CASSPRRWTEYQETQYF	TGTGCCAGCAGCCCCCGTCGGTGGACGGAGTACCAAGAGACCCAGTACTTC
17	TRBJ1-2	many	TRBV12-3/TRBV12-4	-	CASSKRGRGERDYGYTF	TGTGCCAGCAGTAAGCGGGGGCGCGGGGAACGTGACTATGGCTACACCTTC
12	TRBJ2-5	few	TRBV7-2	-	CASSTPGATQYF	TGTGCCAGCAGCACCCCAGGGGCGACCCAGTACTTC
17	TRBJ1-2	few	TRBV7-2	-	CASSPQTGSPLRSGYTF	TGTGCCAGCAGCCCCCAGACAGGCTCCCCCCTTAGATCTGGCTACACCTTC
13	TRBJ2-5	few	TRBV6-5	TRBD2	CASKASGQETQYF	TGTGCCAGCAAGGCTAGCGGCCAAGAGACCCAGTACTTC
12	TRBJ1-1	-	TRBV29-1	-	CSVGRLGDEAFF	TGCAGCGTTGGCCGATTAGGGGATGAAGCTTTCTTT